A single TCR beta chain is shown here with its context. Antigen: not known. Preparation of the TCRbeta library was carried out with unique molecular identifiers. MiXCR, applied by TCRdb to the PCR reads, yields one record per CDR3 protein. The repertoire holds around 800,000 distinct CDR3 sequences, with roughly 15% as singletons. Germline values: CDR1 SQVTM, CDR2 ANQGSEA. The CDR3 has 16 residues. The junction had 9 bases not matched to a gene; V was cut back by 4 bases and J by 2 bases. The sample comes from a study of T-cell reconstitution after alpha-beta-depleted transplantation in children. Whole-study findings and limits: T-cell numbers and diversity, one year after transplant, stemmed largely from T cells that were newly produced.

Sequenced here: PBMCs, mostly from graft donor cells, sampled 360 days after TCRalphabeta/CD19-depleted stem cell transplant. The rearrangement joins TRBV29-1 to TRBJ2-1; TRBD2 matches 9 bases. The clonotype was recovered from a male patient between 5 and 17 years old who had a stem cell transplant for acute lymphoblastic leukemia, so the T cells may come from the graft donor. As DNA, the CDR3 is TGCAGCGTTGGTCCCTTAGCGGGAGTCCCCTACAATGAGCAGTTCTTC. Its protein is CSVGPLAGVPYNEQFF.